These 20 T cell receptor beta chains originate from one sample sequenced in a study of regulatory T cells in long-lasting Graves disease. Sample time point: newly diagnosed GD, antithyroid drugs for less than 3 months. After RNA was extracted from PBMCs, the TCR library was made from it. With iRepertoire HTBI primers and Arm-PCR of CDR3 regions, TCR beta libraries were built. From the multiplex PCR reads, TCRdb called clonotypes with MiXCR, one entry per CDR3 protein. The data contain 500,000 or so distinct CDR3 sequences, approximately 15% of them seen just once; the ten biggest clones take up 17%. The same specimen was also included in a second study, on T cells in Graves' hyperthyroidism and ophthalmopathy.

Sequencing used peripheral blood mononuclear cells (PBMCs), obtained at new diagnosis, from a patient treated with antithyroid drugs. Receptor source: a woman between 50 and 59 years old with Graves disease.

The J gene is TRBJ2-1, the V gene TRBV5-4; 9 bases align to TRBD2. This CDR3 is 15 amino acids long. Trimming cost V 0 bases and J 7 bases; bases outside gene matches: 5. Germline CDR1 and CDR2: SGHNT and YYREEE (reference sequence). The CDR3 sequence: CASSLELAGQNEQFF. DNA for the CDR3: TGTGCCAGCAGCTTGGAACTAGCGGGTCAAAATGAGCAGTTCTTC. The entire variable domain, with the rest obtained from reference TRBV5-4 and TRBJ2-1, is as follows: ETGVTQSPTHLIKTRGQQVTLRCSSQSGHNTVSWYQQALGQGPQFIFQYYREEENGRGNFPPRFSGLQFPNYSSELNVNALELDDSALYLCASSLELAGQNEQFFGPGTRLTVL.

This clonotype was seen ten or more times. J is TRBJ2-1 and V is TRBV11-1; D gene ambiguous. The J call may be in error: the DNA end matches TRBJ2-5 better. The CDR3 is made up of 17 amino acids. The germline V gene encodes CDR1 SGHAT and CDR2 FQDESV (reference sequence). CDR3 coding DNA: TGTGCCAGCAGCTTAGCTTGGCCCCCTCTAAACCAAGAGACCCAGTACTTC. The encoded protein is CASSLAWPPLNQETQYF.

The chain has TRBV3-1 and TRBJ1-2; the D is unclear. CDR1 is LGHDT and CDR2 is YNNKEL in the germline V gene (reference sequence). The length of the CDR3 is 15 residues. V was pared by 2 bases and J by 6 bases, with 16 bases between. The CDR3 DNA is TGTGCCAGCAGCCAACAGTTACCCTTTAAGGATGGCTACACCTTC. It specifies CASSQQLPFKDGYTF. The variable domain in full, with the rest retrieved from reference TRBV3-1 and TRBJ1-2, is DTAVSQTPKYLVTQMGNDKSIKCEQNLGHDTMYWYKQDSKKFLKIMFSYNNKELIINETVPNRFSPKSPDKAHLNLHINSLELGDSAVYFCASSQQLPFKDGYTFGSGTRLTVV.

This clonotype has just a few counts. The V call is TRBV29-1, the J call TRBJ2-6; 11 nucleotides agree with TRBD1. The CDR3 has 16 residues. V was pared by 1 base and J by 2 bases, with 1 base of the junction left unmatched. Looked up from germline, CDR1 is SQVTM and CDR2 is ANQGSEA. The CDR3 loop is CSVEVGQGAGANVLTF. The CDR3, as DNA: TGCAGCGTTGAAGTGGGACAGGGGGCTGGGGCCAACGTCCTGACTTTC.

This clonotype was recorded many times. One end of the junction does not line up with germline, which may come from a read error. The chain couples TRBV6-8 to TRBJ1-4; TRBD1 agrees at 7 bases. Germline values: CDR1 MNHGY, CDR2 SAAAGT. There are 18 residues in the CDR3. The CDR3 DNA is TGTGCCAGCAGCTACTCGCGCGGAACTGACAGGGCACACGAAAAACTGTTTTTT. Its protein is CASSYSRGTDRAHEKLFF.

The chain is built from TRBV10-1 and TRBJ2-2, with TRBD1 identical over 10 bases. CDR1 and CDR2 (germline): WNHNN, SYGVQD (reference sequence). The CDR3 loop spans 13 amino acids. With V trimmed by 8 bases and J by 3 bases, 0 bases remained unmatched. CDR3 bases: TGCGCCAGCGGACAGGGGGACACCGGGGAGCTGTTTTTT. Its protein is CASGQGDTGELFF.

This clonotype was found many times. The chain links TRBV28 to TRBJ2-1, with TRBD1 matching over 8 bases. Germline CDR1 MDHEN, CDR2 SYDVKM. The CDR3 is 16 residues long. Germline trimming cut 4 bases from V and 7 bases from J; bases unmatched to any gene: 12. The CDR3 DNA sequence: TGTGCCAGCAGTTCCGGTCAGGCAGGGGGCCGTAATGAGCAGTTCTTC. This gives the protein CASSSGQAGGRNEQFF.

At least ten counts were recorded for this clonotype. This sequence joins TRBV5-6 and TRBJ1-5; D remains unclear. Germline V gene lookup returns CDR1 SGHDT and CDR2 YYEEEE. With 2 bases removed from V and 6 bases from J, the gap between germline ends came to 6 bases. This CDR3 has 12 amino acids. The CDR3 reads CASSFGVQPQHF. The CDR3 region has the DNA TGTGCCAGCAGCTTCGGGGTTCAGCCCCAGCATTTT.

This clonotype appeared a few times. This chain joins TRBV29-1 and TRBJ1-4; D call uncertain. Looked up from germline, CDR1 is SQVTM and CDR2 is ANQGSEA. The CDR3 covers 13 residues. With 4 bases removed from V and 5 bases from J, the gap between germline ends came to 11 bases. The CDR3, as DNA: TGCAGCGTTGGGGCAGGAGCGAATGAAAAACTGTTTTTT. As protein: CSVGAGANEKLFF.

This clonotype came up many times. The chain employs TRBV10-3 and TRBJ2-1, with D tentatively TRBD1 or TRBD2 (6 bases each). The CDR3 extends over 16 amino acids. V lost 7 bases to trimming and J lost 5 bases, with 21 bases between them. Germline lookup yields CDR1 ENHRY and CDR2 SYGVKD. The chain's CDR3 is CAINRGLGQGNNEQFF. CDR3 bases: TGTGCCATCAACCGGGGGCTAGGGCAGGGGAACAATGAGCAGTTCTTC.

This clonotype was picked up a small number of times. A much larger clonotype is one base distant, so this may be a read error. V is TRBV11-2 and J is TRBJ2-1, with a possible D match to TRBD2 (6 bases). V lost 3 bases to trimming and J lost 0 bases, with 9 bases between them. This CDR3 is built from 15 residues. Germline loops: CDR1 SGHAT, CDR2 FQNNGV. CDR3 bases: TGTGCCAGCAGCTTTCAGGGAGGCTCCTACAATGAGCAGTTCTTC. This translates into CASSFQGGSYNEQFF.

The sample holds a few counts of this clonotype. The V gene is TRBV6-7, the J gene TRBJ2-1; 14 bases agree with TRBD2. TRBV6-7 is labeled an ORF, and its function is uncertain. CDR3 length: 15 amino acids. Trimming took 3 bases from V and 8 from J; bases not matched to a gene: 3. The CDR3 protein is CASSYLGLAGDEQFF. The CDR3 nucleotides read TGTGCCAGCAGTTATTTGGGACTAGCGGGAGATGAGCAGTTCTTC.

The table lists this clonotype with many counts. The gene calls are TRBV2 and TRBJ2-1; D uncertain. The CDR3 has 12 amino acids. Germline-derived CDR1 and CDR2 are SNHLY and FYNNEI. With 8 bases removed from V and 6 bases from J, the gap between germline ends came to 11 bases. As DNA, the CDR3 is TGTGCCAGCCGCCCCGGATCCAATGAGCAGTTCTTC. It is translated as CASRPGSNEQFF.

This clonotype was seen a few times. J is TRBJ2-3 and V is TRBV28, with D possibly matching TRBD2 (5 bases). Per the germline V gene, CDR1 is MDHEN and CDR2 is SYDVKM. The CDR3 sequence is 15 residues long. Between the trimmed V and J ends, which lost 4 bases and 0 bases, there was a span of 11 bases. CDR3 residues: CASSSREPSTDTQYF. Here the CDR3 DNA reads TGTGCCAGCAGTTCCCGGGAACCTAGCACAGATACGCAGTATTTT. Full variable domain (outside the CDR3, taken from reference TRBV28 and TRBJ2-3): DVKVTQSSRYLVKRTGEKVFLECVQDMDHENMFWYRQDPGLGLRLIYFSYDVKMKEKGDIPEGYSVSREKKERFSLILESASTNQTSMYLCASSSREPSTDTQYFGPGTRLTVL.

This clonotype was seen many times. The rearrangement uses TRBV28 and TRBJ1-1; D possibly corresponds to TRBD1 (5 bases). Per the germline V gene, CDR1 is MDHEN and CDR2 is SYDVKM. Trimming cost V 6 bases and J 8 bases, with 13 bases left between them. This CDR3 comprises 12 residues. The CDR3 coding sequence is TGTGCCAGCAGGGAGGAGGGGCTAGAAGCTTTCTTT. Translated, it gives CASREEGLEAFF.

This clonotype appeared many times. The chain couples TRBV18 to TRBJ1-1; weak D call: TRBD1 (5 bases). V was shortened by 3 bases and J by 0 bases, with 14 bases between the two germline ends. CDR1 is KGHSH, CDR2 LQKENI, per germline. The CDR3 loop spans 16 amino acids. CDR3: CASSPSTGDMNTEAFF. The CDR3 nucleotides are TGTGCCAGCTCACCGTCCACAGGTGACATGAACACTGAAGCTTTCTTT.

This sequence joins TRBV19 and TRBJ2-1; a weak D match, TRBD2 (6 bases). Germline V lookup: CDR1 LNHDA, CDR2 SQIVND (reference sequence). Between the trimmed V and J ends, which lost 7 bases and 0 bases, there was a span of 16 bases. The CDR3 loop spans 16 amino acids. The DNA of the CDR3 is TGTGCCAGTACCGCCCGGGTGGGGGGCTCCTACAATGAGCAGTTCTTC. Protein product: CASTARVGGSYNEQFF.

This clonotype was seen a few times. This chain uses TRBV5-1 with TRBJ1-5; D is uncertain. The CDR3 consists of 15 residues. Germline CDR1 reads SGHRS; CDR2 reads YFSETQ. With 1 base removed from V and 0 bases from J, the gap between germline ends came to 8 bases. As DNA, the CDR3 is TGCGCCAGCAGCTTGTTAGGAGATAGCAATCAGCCCCAGCATTTT. It codes for CASSLLGDSNQPQHF.

This clonotype has ten or more counts. This chain uses TRBV13 with TRBJ2-5; TRBD2 agrees at 7 bases. Per the germline V gene, CDR1 is PRHDT and CDR2 is FYEKMQ (reference sequence). CDR3 length: 16 residues. Trimming removed 0 bases from V and 0 bases from J; junction bases left unmatched: 4. CDR3 in amino acids: CASSLGLAVYQETQYF. The DNA of the CDR3 is TGTGCCAGCAGCTTAGGCCTAGCGGTTTACCAAGAGACCCAGTACTTC.

The chain joins TRBV19 to TRBJ2-3; 7 nucleotides match TRBD2. Germline CDR1 reads LNHDA; CDR2 reads SQIVND (reference sequence). This CDR3 comprises 17 residues. V was clipped by 5 bases and J by 6 bases; unmatched bases: 17. The DNA for the CDR3 is TGTGCCAGTAGTCCCTCGACTAGCCCCACACGTTGGGATACGCAGTATTTT. Amino acids: CASSPSTSPTRWDTQYF.